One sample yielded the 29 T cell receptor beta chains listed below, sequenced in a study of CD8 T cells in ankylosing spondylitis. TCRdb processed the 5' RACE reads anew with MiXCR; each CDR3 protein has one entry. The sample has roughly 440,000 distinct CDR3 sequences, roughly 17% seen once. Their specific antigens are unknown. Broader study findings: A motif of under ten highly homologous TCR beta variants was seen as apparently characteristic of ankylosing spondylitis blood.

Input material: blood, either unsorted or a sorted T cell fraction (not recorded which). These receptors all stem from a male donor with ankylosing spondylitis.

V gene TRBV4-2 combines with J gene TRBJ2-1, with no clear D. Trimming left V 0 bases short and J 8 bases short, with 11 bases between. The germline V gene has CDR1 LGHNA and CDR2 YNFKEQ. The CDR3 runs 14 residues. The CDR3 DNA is TGTGCCAGCAGCCAAGACGGAGTAGCCGATGAGCAGTTCTTC. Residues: CASSQDGVADEQFF.

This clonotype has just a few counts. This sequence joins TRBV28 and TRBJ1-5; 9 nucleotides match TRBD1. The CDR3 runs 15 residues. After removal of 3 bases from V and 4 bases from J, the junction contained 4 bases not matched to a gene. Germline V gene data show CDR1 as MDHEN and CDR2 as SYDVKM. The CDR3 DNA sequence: TGTGCCAGCAGTTTTAGGGACAGGGCTAATCAGCCCCAGCATTTT. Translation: CASSFRDRANQPQHF.

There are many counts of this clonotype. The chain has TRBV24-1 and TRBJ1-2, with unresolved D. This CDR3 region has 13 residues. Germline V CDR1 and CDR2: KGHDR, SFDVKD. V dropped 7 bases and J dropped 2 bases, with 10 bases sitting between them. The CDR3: CATSTTGNYGYTF. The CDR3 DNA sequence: TGTGCCACCAGCACGACGGGAAACTATGGCTACACCTTC.

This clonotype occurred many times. The CDR3 reads CASRRLTGVNEKLFF. The CDR3 bases are TGTGCCAGCAGGCGATTGACAGGGGTTAATGAAAAACTGTTTTTT. The chain employs TRBV6-1 and TRBJ1-4; 8 nucleotides line up with TRBD1. This CDR3 has 15 residues. With V trimmed by 6 bases and J by 4 bases, 7 bases remained unmatched. The germline gives CDR1 MNHNS, CDR2 SASEGT.

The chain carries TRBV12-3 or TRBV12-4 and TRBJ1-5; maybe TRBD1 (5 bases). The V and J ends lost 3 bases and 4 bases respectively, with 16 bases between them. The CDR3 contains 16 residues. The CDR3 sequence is CASSLGVGPQNQPQHF. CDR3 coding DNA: TGTGCCAGCAGTTTGGGGGTAGGGCCCCAAAATCAGCCCCAGCATTTT.

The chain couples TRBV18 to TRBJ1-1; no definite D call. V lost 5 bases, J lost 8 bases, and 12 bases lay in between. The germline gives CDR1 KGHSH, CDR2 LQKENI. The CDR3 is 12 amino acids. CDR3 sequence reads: CASSALTGEAFF. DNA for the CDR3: TGTGCCAGCTCAGCTTTAACGGGGGAAGCTTTCTTT. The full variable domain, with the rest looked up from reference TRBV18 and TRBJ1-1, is NAGVMQNPRHLVRRRGQEARLRCSPMKGHSHVYWYRQLPEEGLKFMVYLQKENIIDESGMPKERFSAEFPKEGPSILRIQQVVRGDSAAYFCASSALTGEAFFGQGTRLTVV.

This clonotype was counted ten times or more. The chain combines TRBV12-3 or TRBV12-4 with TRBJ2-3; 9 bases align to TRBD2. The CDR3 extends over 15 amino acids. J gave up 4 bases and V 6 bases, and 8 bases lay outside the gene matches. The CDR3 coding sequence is TGTGCCAGCAGCCCCCGGGCGGGAGGGGCAGATACGCAGTATTTT. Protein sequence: CASSPRAGGADTQYF.

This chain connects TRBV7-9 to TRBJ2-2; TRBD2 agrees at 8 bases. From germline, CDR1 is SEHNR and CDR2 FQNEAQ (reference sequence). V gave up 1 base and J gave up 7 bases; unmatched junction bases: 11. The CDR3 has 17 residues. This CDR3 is CASSLGSGGLAIGELFF. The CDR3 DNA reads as TGTGCCAGCAGCTTAGGAAGTGGTGGACTAGCAATCGGGGAGCTGTTTTTT.

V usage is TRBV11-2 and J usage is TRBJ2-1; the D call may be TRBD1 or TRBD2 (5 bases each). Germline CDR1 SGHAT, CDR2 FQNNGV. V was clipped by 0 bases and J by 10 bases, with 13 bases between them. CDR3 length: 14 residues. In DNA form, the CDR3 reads TGTGCCAGCAGCTTAGACCTCGGGGCCCCCGAGCAGTTCTTC. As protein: CASSLDLGAPEQFF.

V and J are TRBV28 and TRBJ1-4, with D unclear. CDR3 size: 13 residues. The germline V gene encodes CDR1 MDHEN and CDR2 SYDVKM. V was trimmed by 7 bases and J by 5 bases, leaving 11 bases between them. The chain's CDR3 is CASKNSVNEKLFF. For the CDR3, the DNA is TGTGCCAGCAAGAACAGCGTCAATGAAAAACTGTTTTTT.

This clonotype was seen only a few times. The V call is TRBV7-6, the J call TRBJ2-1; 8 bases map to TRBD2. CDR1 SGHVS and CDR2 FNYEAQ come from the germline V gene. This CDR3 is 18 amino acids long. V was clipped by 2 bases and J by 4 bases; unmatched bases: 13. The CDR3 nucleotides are TGTGCCAGCAGCTTATTTAGCCTTGGGGTAGCGGGATACAATGAGCAGTTCTTC. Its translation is CASSLFSLGVAGYNEQFF.

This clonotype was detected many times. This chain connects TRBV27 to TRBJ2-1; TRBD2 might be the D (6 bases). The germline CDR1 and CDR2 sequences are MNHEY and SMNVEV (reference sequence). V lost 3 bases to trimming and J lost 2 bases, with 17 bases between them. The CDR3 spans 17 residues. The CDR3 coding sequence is TGTGCCAGCAGTTTGAGGGGCCGTAGCGGTACCTACAATGAGCAGTTCTTC. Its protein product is CASSLRGRSGTYNEQFF.

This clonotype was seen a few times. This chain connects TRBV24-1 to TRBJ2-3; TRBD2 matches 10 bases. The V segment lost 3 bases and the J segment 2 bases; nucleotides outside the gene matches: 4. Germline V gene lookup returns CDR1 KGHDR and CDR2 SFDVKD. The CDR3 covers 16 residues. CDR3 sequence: CATSDRTSGSTDTQYF. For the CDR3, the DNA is TGTGCCACCAGTGATCGGACTAGCGGATCCACAGATACGCAGTATTTT.

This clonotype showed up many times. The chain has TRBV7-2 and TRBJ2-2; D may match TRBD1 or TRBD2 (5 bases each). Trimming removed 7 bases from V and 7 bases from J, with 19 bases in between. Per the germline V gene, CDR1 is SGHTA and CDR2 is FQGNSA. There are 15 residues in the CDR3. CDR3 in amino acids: CASTAQIWGNGELFF. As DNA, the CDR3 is TGTGCCAGCACTGCCCAAATATGGGGGAACGGGGAGCTGTTTTTT.

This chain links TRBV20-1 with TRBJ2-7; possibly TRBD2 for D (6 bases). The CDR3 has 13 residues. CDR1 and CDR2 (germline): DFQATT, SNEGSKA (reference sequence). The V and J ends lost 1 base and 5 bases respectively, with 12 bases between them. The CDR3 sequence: CSARAGGENEQYF. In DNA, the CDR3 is TGCAGTGCTAGAGCCGGGGGAGAAAACGAGCAGTACTTC.

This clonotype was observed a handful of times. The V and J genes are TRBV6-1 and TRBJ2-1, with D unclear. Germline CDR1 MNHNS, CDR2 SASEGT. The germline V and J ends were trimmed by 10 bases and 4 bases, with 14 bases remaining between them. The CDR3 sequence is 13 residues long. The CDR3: CATHSQGYNEQFF. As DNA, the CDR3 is TGTGCCACTCACAGCCAAGGTTACAATGAGCAGTTCTTC.

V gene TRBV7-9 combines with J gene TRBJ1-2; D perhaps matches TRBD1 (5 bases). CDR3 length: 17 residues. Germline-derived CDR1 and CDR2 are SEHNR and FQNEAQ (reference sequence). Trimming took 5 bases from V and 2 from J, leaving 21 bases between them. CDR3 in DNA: TGTGCCAGCAGCCCCCCGGACAAGCCGCGGAGGAACTATGGCTACACCTTC. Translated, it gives CASSPPDKPRRNYGYTF.

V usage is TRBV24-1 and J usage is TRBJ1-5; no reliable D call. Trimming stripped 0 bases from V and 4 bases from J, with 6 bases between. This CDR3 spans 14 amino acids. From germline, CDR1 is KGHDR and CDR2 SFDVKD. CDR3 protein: CATSDLSGNQPQHF. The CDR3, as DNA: TGTGCCACCAGTGATTTGTCGGGGAATCAGCCCCAGCATTTT.

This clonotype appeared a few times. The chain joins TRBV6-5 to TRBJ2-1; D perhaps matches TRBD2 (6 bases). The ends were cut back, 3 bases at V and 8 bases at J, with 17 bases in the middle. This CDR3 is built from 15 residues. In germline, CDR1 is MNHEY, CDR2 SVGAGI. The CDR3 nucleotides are TGTGCCAGCAGTTATGGTGCTAGCGTGGTCCATGAGCAGTTCTTC. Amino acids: CASSYGASVVHEQFF.

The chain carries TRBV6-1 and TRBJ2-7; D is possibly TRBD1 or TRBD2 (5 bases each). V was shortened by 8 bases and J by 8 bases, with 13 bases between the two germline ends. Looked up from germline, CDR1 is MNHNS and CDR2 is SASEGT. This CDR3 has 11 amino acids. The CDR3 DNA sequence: TGTGCCAGCGACCAGCCGGGACAGCAGTACTTC. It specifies CASDQPGQQYF.

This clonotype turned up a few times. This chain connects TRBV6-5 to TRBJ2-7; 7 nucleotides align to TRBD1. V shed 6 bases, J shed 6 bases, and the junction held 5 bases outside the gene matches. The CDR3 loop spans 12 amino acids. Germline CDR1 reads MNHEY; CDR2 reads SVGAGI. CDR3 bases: TGTGCCAGCAGGGAATACAGGGGCGAGCAGTACTTC. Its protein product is CASREYRGEQYF.

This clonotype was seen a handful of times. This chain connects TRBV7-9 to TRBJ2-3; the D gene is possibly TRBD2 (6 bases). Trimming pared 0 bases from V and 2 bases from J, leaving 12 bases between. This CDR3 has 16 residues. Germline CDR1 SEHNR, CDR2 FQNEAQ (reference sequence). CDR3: CASSLATGVNTDTQYF. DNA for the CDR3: TGTGCCAGCAGCTTAGCGACGGGAGTCAACACAGATACGCAGTATTTT.

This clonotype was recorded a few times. For the CDR3, the DNA is TGTGCCAGCAGTTACTCGATGGGACTCTCCTACGAGCAGTACTTC. It translates to CASSYSMGLSYEQYF. This chain joins TRBV6-5 and TRBJ2-7; D might be TRBD2 (6 bases). Germline V gives CDR1 MNHEY, CDR2 SVGAGI. Deletions cut 0 bases from V and 0 bases from J, with 9 bases between. The CDR3 contains 15 residues.

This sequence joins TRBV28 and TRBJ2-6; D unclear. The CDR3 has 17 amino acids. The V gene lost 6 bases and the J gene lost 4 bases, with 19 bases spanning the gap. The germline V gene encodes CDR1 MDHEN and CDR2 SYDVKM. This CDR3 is CASSNGLDSRGANVLTF. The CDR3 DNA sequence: TGTGCCAGCAGCAACGGGCTTGACTCTCGAGGGGCCAACGTCCTGACTTTC.

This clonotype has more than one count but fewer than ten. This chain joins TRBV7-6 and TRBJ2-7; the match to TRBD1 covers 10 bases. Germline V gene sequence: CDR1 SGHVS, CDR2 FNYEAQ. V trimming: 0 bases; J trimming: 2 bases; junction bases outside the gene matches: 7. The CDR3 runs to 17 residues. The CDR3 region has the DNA TGTGCCAGCAGCTTAGCCCCGGGACAGGGGAGTACCTACGAGCAGTACTTC. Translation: CASSLAPGQGSTYEQYF.

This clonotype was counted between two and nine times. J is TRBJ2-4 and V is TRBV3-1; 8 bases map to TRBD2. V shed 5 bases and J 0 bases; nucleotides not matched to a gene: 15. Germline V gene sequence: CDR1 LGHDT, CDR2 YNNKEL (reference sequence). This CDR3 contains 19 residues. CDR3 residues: CASSFRLAYSNLAKNIQYF. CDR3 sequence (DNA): TGTGCCAGCAGCTTCCGACTAGCGTATAGCAATTTAGCCAAAAACATTCAGTACTTC.

The chain's CDR3 is CASSFASGGARETQYF. CDR3 coding DNA: TGTGCCAGCAGTTTTGCCAGCGGGGGGGCCCGGGAGACCCAGTACTTC. The chain combines TRBV2 with TRBJ2-5; 10 bases are a match to TRBD2. CDR3 length: 16 amino acids. The germline V gene has CDR1 SNHLY and CDR2 FYNNEI. V gave up 5 bases and J gave up 5 bases; unmatched junction bases: 11.

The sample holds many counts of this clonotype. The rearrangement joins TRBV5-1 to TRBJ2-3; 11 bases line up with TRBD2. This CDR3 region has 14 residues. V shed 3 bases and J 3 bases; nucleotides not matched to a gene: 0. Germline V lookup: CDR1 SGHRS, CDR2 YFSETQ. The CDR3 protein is CASSSSGRTDTQYF. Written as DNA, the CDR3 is TGCGCCAGCAGCTCTAGCGGGAGGACAGATACGCAGTATTTT.

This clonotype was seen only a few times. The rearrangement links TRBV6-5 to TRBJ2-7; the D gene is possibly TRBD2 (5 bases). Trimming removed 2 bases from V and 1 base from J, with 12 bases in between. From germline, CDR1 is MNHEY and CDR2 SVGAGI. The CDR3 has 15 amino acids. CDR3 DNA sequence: TGTGCCAGCAGTTACGGTGGACTGGGATCCTACGAGCAGTACTTC. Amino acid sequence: CASSYGGLGSYEQYF.